The entry that follows covers one T cell receptor beta chain sequence. The antigen remains undetermined. V lost 3 bases, J lost 5 bases, and 4 bases stayed unmatched. This CDR3 spans 15 amino acids. Per germline, CDR1 MNHEY and CDR2 SMNVEV (reference sequence). Profiled with immunoSEQ multiplex PCR; TCRdb holds only in-frame clones, not every one. The repertoire holds 25,000 to 30,000 clones, with 83% as singletons. The data derive from a study of OX40 agonist ivuxolimab in advanced cancers. The wider study: Of mixed ages from about 23 to 85 and averaging about 60 years, the group was 65% to 85% male. Study-wide points: Expanded peripheral T cell antigen specificity was not determined.

This specimen was CD4+ or CD8+ T cells sorted from blood, taken in a trial of the OX40 agonist ivuxolimab. The genes are TRBV27 and TRBJ2-1, with 10 bases lining up with TRBD2. This clonotype was obtained from an adult with an advanced solid tumor such as melanoma, head and neck, liver or kidney cancer. The CDR3: CASSFVLAGNNEQFF. The CDR3 DNA reads TGTGCCAGCAGTTTTGTACTAGCGGGGAACAATGAGCAGTTCTTC.